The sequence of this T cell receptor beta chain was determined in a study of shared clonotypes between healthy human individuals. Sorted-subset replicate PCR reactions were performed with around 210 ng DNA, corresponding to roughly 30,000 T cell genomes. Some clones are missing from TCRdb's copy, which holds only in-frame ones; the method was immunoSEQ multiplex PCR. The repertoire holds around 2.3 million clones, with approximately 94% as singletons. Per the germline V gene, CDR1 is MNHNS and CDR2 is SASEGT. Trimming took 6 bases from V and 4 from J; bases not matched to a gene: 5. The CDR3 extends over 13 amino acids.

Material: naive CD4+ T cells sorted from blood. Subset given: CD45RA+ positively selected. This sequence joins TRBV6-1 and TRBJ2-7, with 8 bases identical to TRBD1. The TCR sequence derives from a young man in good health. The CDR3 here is CASSRQGWYEQYF. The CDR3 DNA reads TGTGCCAGCAGCCGACAGGGGTGGTACGAGCAGTACTTC.